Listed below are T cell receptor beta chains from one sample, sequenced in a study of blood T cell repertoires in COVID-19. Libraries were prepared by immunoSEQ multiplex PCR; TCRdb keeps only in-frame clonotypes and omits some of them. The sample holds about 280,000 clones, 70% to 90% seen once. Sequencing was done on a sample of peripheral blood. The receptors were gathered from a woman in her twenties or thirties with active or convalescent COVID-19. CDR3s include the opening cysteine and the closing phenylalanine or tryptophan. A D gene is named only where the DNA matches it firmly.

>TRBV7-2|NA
CASSLSGISGNTIYF
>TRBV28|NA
CASSSLQAWGEKLFF
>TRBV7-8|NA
CASSLVAGRGETQYF
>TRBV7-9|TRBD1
CASSQGDYGYTF
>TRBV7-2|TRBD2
CASSLSISGGINFYEQYF
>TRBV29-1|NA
CSVDGGGYGYTF
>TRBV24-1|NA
CATSEIGGAQHF
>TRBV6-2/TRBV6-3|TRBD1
CASSPQRLGTGEKLFF
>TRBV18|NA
CASSPGLNYGYTF
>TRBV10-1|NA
CATQRRGLRELFF
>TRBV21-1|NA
CASSKCRGLTGELFF
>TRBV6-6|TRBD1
CASSYKGAVEQYF
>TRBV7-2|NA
CASSLYRDQPQHF
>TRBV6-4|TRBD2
CASSGTSGGRDTQYF
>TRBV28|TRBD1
CASSFRGQGRSYEQYF
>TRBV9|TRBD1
CASSPGQGAQYTEAFF
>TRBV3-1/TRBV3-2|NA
CASSLYPTGNTEAFF
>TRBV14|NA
CARKEPGHPNTEAFF
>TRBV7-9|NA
CASSPGNYNEQFF
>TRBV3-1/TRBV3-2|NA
CASSHPVGAWETQYF
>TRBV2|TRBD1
CASSRQGPYEQYF
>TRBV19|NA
CASSAWGGYTF
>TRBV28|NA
CASGRPDSGNTIYF
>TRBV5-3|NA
CARSLEGGGKGNTIYF
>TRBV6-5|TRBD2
CASSYSRGGLLNEQFF
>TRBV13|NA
CASSLGTEEKLFF
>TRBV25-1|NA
CASSTGGVTDTQYF
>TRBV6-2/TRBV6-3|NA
CASSYFGREHSPLHF
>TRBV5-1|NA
CASSLTPGLGTEAFF
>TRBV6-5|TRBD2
CASSPSGGVWEQYF